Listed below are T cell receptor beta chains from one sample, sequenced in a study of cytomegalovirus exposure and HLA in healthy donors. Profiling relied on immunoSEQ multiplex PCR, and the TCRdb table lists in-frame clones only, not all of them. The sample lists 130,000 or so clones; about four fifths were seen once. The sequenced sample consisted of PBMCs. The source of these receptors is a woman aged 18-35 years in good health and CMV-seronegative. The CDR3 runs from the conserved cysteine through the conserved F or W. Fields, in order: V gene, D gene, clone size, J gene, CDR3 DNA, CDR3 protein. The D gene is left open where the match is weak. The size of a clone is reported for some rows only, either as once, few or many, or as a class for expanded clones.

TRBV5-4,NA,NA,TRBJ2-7,TGTGCCAGCAGCACGACAGGATTCTCCTACGAGCAGTACTTC,CASSTTGFSYEQYF
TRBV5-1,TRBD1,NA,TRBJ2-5,TGCGCCAGCAGCCCGACAGGGATAGGAGAGACCCAGTACTTC,CASSPTGIGETQYF
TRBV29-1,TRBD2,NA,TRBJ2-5,TGCAGCGTTGAGCGGGGGGGCACCGAGACCCAGTACTTC,CSVERGGTETQYF
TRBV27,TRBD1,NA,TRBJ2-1,TGTGCCAGCAGTTCTGGACAGGGATGGAATGAGCAGTTCTTC,CASSSGQGWNEQFF
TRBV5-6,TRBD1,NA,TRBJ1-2,TGTGCCAGCAGCCTGCCTCACAGGGGGCCTGGCTACACCTTC,CASSLPHRGPGYTF
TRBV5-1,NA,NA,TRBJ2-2,TGCGCCAGCAGCTTGAGAGGACAGAGGTCGACCGGGGAGCTGTTTTTT,CASSLRGQRSTGELFF
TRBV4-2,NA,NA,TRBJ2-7,TGTGCCAGCAGCCGAGGGACACCCTCCTACGAGCAGTACTTC,CASSRGTPSYEQYF
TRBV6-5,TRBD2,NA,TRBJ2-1,TGTGCCAGCAGCGGACTAGCGGACAATGAGCAGTTCTTC,CASSGLADNEQFF
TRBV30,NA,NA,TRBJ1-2,TGTGCCTGGAATCAGGATGGGGCAGATGGCTACACCTTC,CAWNQDGADGYTF
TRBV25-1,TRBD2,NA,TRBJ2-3,TGTGCCAGCAGTGAATCGAAACTAGCGGGAACAGATACGCAGTATTTT,CASSESKLAGTDTQYF
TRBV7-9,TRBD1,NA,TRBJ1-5,TGTGCCAGCAGCTTAGACAGGGGGCGGGATGAGCCCCAGCATTTT,CASSLDRGRDEPQHF
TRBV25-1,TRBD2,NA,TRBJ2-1,TGTGCCAGCAGCCTTAGACTAGCGGACTACAATGAGCAGTTCTTC,CASSLRLADYNEQFF
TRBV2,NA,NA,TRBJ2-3,TGTGCCAGCAGTCCGACTAGTAGCGCAGATACGCAGTATTTT,CASSPTSSADTQYF
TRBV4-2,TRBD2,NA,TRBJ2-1,TGTGCCAGCAGCCAAGCAGCGGGAGGAAAAAGCAAACACTACAATGAGCAGTTCTTC,CASSQAAGGKSKHYNEQFF
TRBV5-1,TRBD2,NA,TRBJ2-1,TGCGCCAGCAGCTTGGGGGGGACTAGCGACAAAGAGCAGTTCTTC,CASSLGGTSDKEQFF
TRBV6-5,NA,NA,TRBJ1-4,TGTGCCAGCAGTTACTCCCGGGGAGGGGAGGGAGAAAAACTGTTTTTT,CASSYSRGGEGEKLFF
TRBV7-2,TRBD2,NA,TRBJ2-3,TGTGCCAGCAGCTTACAAAGCGGGGGGGGGCCAGATACGCAGTATTTT,CASSLQSGGGPDTQYF
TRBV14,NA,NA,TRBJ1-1,TGTGCCAGCAGCCTGCGGACGGGATATGAAGCTTTCTTT,CASSLRTGYEAFF
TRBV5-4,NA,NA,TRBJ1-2,TGTGCCAGCAGGGGGGGACTGTCGGCTCCGCCTAACTATGGCTACACCTTC,CASRGGLSAPPNYGYTF
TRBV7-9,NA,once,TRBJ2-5,TGTTCCAGCAGCTTTCCCGCTCAGAAGACCCAGTACTTC,CSSSFPAQKTQYF
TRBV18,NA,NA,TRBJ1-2,TGTGCCAGCTCACCCCTCGGGAACCCGTATGGCTACACCTTC,CASSPLGNPYGYTF
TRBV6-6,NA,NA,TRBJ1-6,TGTGCCAGCAGGCTAACGGGTTCACCCCTCCACTTT,CASRLTGSPLHF
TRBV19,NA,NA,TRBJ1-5,TGTGCCGCGAAGAGCGATCAGCCCCAGCATTTT,CAAKSDQPQHF
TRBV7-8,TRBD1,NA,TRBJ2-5,TGTGCCAGCAGAGACAGGGACCAAGAGACCCAGTACTTC,CASRDRDQETQYF
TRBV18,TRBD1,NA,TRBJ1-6,TGTGCCAGCTCACAGGACAGGGATAATTCACCCCTCCACTTT,CASSQDRDNSPLHF
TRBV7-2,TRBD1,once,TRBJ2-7,TGTGCCAGCAGCTTTTGTAAGGACAGGGACAAATGTGAGCAGTACTTC,CASSFCKDRDKCEQYF
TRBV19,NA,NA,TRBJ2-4,TGTGCCAGTAGTGGAGGTTTAGCCAAAAACATTCAGTACTTC,CASSGGLAKNIQYF
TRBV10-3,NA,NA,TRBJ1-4,TGTGCCATCAGTGGGGAGGAAACTAATGAAAAACTGTTTTTT,CAISGEETNEKLFF
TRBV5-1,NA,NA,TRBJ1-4,TGCGCCAGCAGCTTGGGGGGACTAAATAATGAAAAACTGTTTTTT,CASSLGGLNNEKLFF
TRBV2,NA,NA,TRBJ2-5,TGTGCCAGCAGCCGACAGGGAGGCGAAGAGACCCAGTACTTC,CASSRQGGEETQYF
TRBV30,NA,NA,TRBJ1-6,TGTGCCTGGAGTGTATCGAGCCTTACTCCCCTCCACTTT,CAWSVSSLTPLHF
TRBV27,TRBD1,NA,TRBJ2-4,TGTGCCAGCAGCCGACAGGGGGTTGGAAACATTCAGTACTTC,CASSRQGVGNIQYF
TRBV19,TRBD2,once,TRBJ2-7,TGTGCCAGTAGTCCCAATGCGGGGGGGCGAATCGGCGAGCAGTACTTC,CASSPNAGGRIGEQYF
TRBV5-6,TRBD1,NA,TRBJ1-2,TGTGCCAGCAGCCCCCGACAGGGGGCGGGAGGCTACACCTTC,CASSPRQGAGGYTF